Listed below are T cell receptor beta chains from one sample, sequenced in a study of post-analysis software for immune sequencing data. TCRdb fed the PCR reads into MiXCR, producing one record per CDR3 protein. The sample yields some 690,000 distinct CDR3 sequences, around 64% seen once. The sample taken for sequencing was blood. These receptors all stem from a girl between 2 and 10 years old with multiple sclerosis. Both conserved end residues are part of each CDR3. The D gene is left open where the match is weak. Not all rows give a size; the values are once, few, many and, for expanded clones, a class.

v_call	j_call	d_call	clone_size	cdr3_aa	cdr3_nt
TRBV10-2	TRBJ2-5	-	-	CASSDGPWRTQRTQYF	TGCGCCAGCAGTGACGGGCCTTGGCGGACCCAAAGGACCCAGTACTTC
TRBV7-2	TRBJ2-1	-	few	CASSLVRHEQFF	TGTGCCAGCAGCTTGGTACGGCATGAGCAGTTCTTC
TRBV11-2	TRBJ2-7	TRBD2	few	CASSLGLAGVPYEQYF	TGTGCCAGCAGCTTAGGGCTAGCGGGAGTACCCTACGAGCAGTACTTC
TRBV7-4	TRBJ2-7	TRBD2	-	CASSQKNKIGTSGTPSYEQYF	TGTGCCAGCAGCCAAAAGAACAAAATAGGGACTAGCGGGACTCCCTCCTACGAGCAGTACTTC
TRBV24-1	TRBJ2-1	-	-	CATSAQGRNEQFF	TGTGCCACCTCAGCTCAGGGTAGGAATGAGCAGTTCTTC
TRBV6-1	TRBJ2-3	TRBD2	-	CASSPTAGGLSTDTQYF	TGTGCCAGCAGCCCTACAGCGGGGGGGCTTAGCACAGATACGCAGTATTTT
TRBV4-2	TRBJ1-1	-	once	CASSQAGPDTEAFF	TGTGCCAGCAGCCAAGCAGGACCGGACACTGAAGCTTTCTTT
TRBV6-2/TRBV6-3	TRBJ2-1	-	-	CASSDDGGIEQFF	TGTGCCAGCAGTGACGATGGGGGAATTGAGCAGTTCTTC
TRBV7-9	TRBJ1-1	-	few	CASSFSDTEAFF	TGTGCCAGCAGCTTTTCGGACACTGAAGCTTTCTTT
TRBV2	TRBJ1-1	-	-	CASRERVMNTEAFF	TGTGCCAGCAGAGAAAGGGTCATGAACACTGAAGCTTTCTTT
TRBV6-1	TRBJ1-2	-	-	CASSEPRRPRDGYTF	TGTGCCAGCAGTGAACCCCGGCGACCTAGGGATGGCTACACCTTC
TRBV29-1	TRBJ1-1	-	few	CSVATMNTEAFF	TGCAGCGTAGCTACTATGAACACTGAAGCTTTCTTT
TRBV7-2	TRBJ2-1	-	-	CASSLALLASEQFF	TGTGCCAGCAGCTTAGCACTACTAGCATCCGAGCAGTTCTTC
TRBV6-5	TRBJ2-7	TRBD1	-	CASSYPSFRTGDSYEQYF	TGTGCCAGCAGTTACCCCTCATTTCGGACAGGGGACTCCTACGAGCAGTACTTC
TRBV4-1	TRBJ2-1	-	-	CASSQGGIASYNEQFF	TGCGCCAGCAGCCAAGGTGGGATAGCTTCTTACAATGAGCAGTTCTTC
TRBV2	TRBJ2-2	-	-	CASSALDAGELFF	TGTGCCAGCAGTGCCTTGGATGCCGGGGAGCTGTTTTTT
TRBV4-1	TRBJ2-1	-	-	CASSALGNEQFF	TGCGCCAGCAGCGCTCTGGGGAATGAGCAGTTCTTC
TRBV5-1	TRBJ2-6	TRBD1	-	CASNGDRSSSGANVLTF	TGCGCCAGCAACGGGGACAGGTCAAGCTCTGGGGCCAACGTCCTGACTTTC
TRBV5-1	TRBJ2-1	-	few	CASSFGGRDEQFF	TGCGCCAGCAGCTTTGGGGGGCGGGATGAGCAGTTCTTC
TRBV6-5	TRBJ2-5	-	-	CASSYRDFRYRDSPQYF	TGTGCCAGCAGTTACCGCGACTTTCGCTACAGGGACTCTCCGCAGTACTTC
TRBV28	TRBJ2-1	-	-	CASSVAWGEQFF	TGTGCCAGCAGTGTAGCGTGGGGTGAGCAGTTCTTC
TRBV9	TRBJ2-1	TRBD2	-	CASSASSGSINEQFF	TGTGCCAGCAGCGCTTCTAGCGGGAGTATCAATGAGCAGTTCTTC
TRBV7-2	TRBJ2-5	-	few	CASSIQAGTQETQYF	TGTGCCAGCAGCATTCAAGCCGGGACCCAAGAGACCCAGTACTTC
TRBV3-1	TRBJ2-7	-	-	CASSRATRSYEQYF	TGTGCCAGCAGCCGGGCCACACGCTCCTACGAGCAGTACTTC
TRBV12-3/TRBV12-4	TRBJ2-6	-	few	CASSDPLISGANVLTF	TGTGCCAGCAGTGACCCTCTCATATCTGGGGCCAACGTCCTGACTTTC
TRBV29-1	TRBJ2-7	TRBD1	few	CSASTGQAYEQYF	TGCAGCGCTTCTACCGGACAGGCCTACGAGCAGTACTTC
TRBV5-1	TRBJ2-2	-	-	CASSLAGVVDTGELFF	TGCGCCAGTAGCTTGGCCGGGGTCGTCGACACCGGGGAGCTGTTTTTT
TRBV11-3	TRBJ2-2	TRBD1	-	CASSLGTGPTGELFF	TGTGCCAGCAGCTTGGGGACAGGGCCAACCGGGGAGCTGTTTTTT
TRBV7-7	TRBJ2-7	-	few	CASSALDKYVQYF	TGTGCTAGCAGCGCCCTAGACAAATACGTGCAGTACTTC
TRBV9	TRBJ2-1	-	-	CASSVGGRSDNEQFF	TGTGCCAGCAGCGTAGGGGGACGCTCGGACAATGAGCAGTTCTTC
TRBV27	TRBJ2-4	-	few	CASSLGRAQNIQYF	TGTGCCAGCAGCTTAGGCCGAGCCCAAAACATTCAGTACTTC
TRBV5-1	TRBJ2-1	-	-	CASSLERDTQFF	TGCGCCAGCAGCTTGGAAAGGGACACCCAGTTCTTC
TRBV3-1	TRBJ2-5	-	once	CASSQAPGELETQYF	TGTGCCAGCAGCCAAGCCCCTGGAGAATTAGAGACCCAGTACTTC
TRBV21-1	TRBJ1-5	-	few	CASRVQRPCNQPQHF	TGTGCCAGCAGGGTCCAGAGGCCCTGCAATCAGCCCCAGCATTTT
TRBV20-1	TRBJ2-1	TRBD1	-	CSATGTGVYNEQFF	TGCAGTGCTACCGGGACAGGGGTATACAATGAGCAGTTCTTC
TRBV7-2	TRBJ2-5	TRBD2	few	CASSLNGGGQETQYF	TGTGCCAGCAGCTTAAATGGGGGGGGACAAGAGACCCAGTACTTC
TRBV5-1	TRBJ2-4	TRBD1	few	CASSRYQGVAKNIQYF	TGCGCCAGCAGCCGGTACCAGGGGGTAGCCAAAAACATTCAGTACTTC
TRBV12-3/TRBV12-4	TRBJ2-6	-	once	CASSPNRRISGANVLTF	TGTGCCAGCAGCCCGAACAGGCGTATCTCTGGGGCCAACGTCCTGACTTTC
TRBV6-6	TRBJ1-2	-	-	CASSYGQDGYTF	TGTGCCAGCAGTTACGGGCAGGATGGCTACACCTTC
TRBV10-2	TRBJ2-7	TRBD2	-	CASTPTSGRENEQYF	TGCGCCAGCACTCCGACTAGCGGGAGGGAAAACGAGCAGTACTTC
TRBV12-3/TRBV12-4	TRBJ2-3	-	-	CASTPGRTDTQYF	TGTGCCAGCACCCCAGGGCGCACAGATACGCAGTATTTT
TRBV20-1	TRBJ2-3	TRBD2	-	CSARLAAMRDTQYF	TGCAGTGCCCGACTAGCGGCCATGAGGGATACGCAGTATTTT
TRBV12-3/TRBV12-4	TRBJ2-1	TRBD2	-	CASSSITGGLAGGGEQFF	TGTGCCAGCAGCTCCATAACTGGAGGGCTAGCGGGAGGGGGTGAGCAGTTCTTC
TRBV27	TRBJ2-3	-	-	CASSLSESTDMQYF	TGTGCCAGCAGTTTATCAGAAAGCACAGATATGCAGTATTTT
TRBV6-2/TRBV6-3	TRBJ2-1	TRBD2	-	CASRALSGGSYNEQFF	TGTGCCAGCAGGGCTCTTTCGGGGGGCTCCTACAATGAGCAGTTCTTC
TRBV5-1	TRBJ2-7	-	few	CASSLVGGPSNEQYF	TGCGCCAGCAGCTTGGTGGGCGGACCGTCCAACGAGCAGTACTTC
TRBV20-1	TRBJ2-7	TRBD2	-	CSARDYSFYEQYF	TGCAGTGCCCGGGACTACTCCTTCTACGAGCAGTACTTC
TRBV29-1	TRBJ1-1	TRBD1	-	CSVDRDSTNTEAFF	TGCAGCGTTGACCGGGACAGTACGAACACTGAAGCTTTCTTT
TRBV20-1	TRBJ1-2	TRBD1	-	CSARSQDRGNYGYTF	TGCAGTGCTAGGTCACAGGACAGGGGGAACTATGGCTACACCTTC
TRBV11-2	TRBJ1-5	-	-	CASSAGDYSNQPQHF	TGTGCCAGCAGCGCAGGGGACTATAGCAATCAGCCCCAGCATTTT
TRBV5-1	TRBJ2-5	-	-	CASSLAALEETQYF	TGCGCCAGCAGTTTGGCGGCATTGGAAGAGACCCAGTACTTC